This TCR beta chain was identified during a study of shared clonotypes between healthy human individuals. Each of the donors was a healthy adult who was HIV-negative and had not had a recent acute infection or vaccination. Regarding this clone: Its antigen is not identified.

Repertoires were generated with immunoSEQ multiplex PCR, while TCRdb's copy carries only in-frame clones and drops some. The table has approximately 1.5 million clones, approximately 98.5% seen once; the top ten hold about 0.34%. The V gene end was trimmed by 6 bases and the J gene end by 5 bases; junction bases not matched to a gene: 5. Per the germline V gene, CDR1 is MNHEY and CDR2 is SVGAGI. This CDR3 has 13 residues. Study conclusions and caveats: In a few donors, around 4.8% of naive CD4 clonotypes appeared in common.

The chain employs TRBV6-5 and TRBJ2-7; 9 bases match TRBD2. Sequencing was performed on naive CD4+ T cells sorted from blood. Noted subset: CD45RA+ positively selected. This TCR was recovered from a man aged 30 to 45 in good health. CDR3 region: CASSETSGNEQYF. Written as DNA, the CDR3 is TGTGCCAGCAGCGAGACTAGCGGCAACGAGCAGTACTTC.